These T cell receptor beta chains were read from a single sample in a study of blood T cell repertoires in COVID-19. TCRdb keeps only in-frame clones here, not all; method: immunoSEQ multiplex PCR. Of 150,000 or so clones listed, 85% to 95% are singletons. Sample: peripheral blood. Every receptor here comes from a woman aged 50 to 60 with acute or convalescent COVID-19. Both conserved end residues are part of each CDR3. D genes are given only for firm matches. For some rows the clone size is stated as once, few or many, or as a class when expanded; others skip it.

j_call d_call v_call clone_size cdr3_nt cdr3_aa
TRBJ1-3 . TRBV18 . TGTGCCAGCTCACCGAACAGGGCCACTGGAAACACCATATATTTT CASSPNRATGNTIYF
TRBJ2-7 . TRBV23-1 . TGCGCCAGCAGTCTGCAGGGCTACGAGCAGTACTTC CASSLQGYEQYF
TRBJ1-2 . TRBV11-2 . TGTGCCAGCAGCTCCGGGAGGAATAACTATGGCTACACCTTC CASSSGRNNYGYTF
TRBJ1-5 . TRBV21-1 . TGTGCCAGAACAGTATTTAGCAATCAGCCCCAGCATTTT CARTVFSNQPQHF
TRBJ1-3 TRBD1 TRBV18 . TGTGCCAGCTCACCTCCGGGACAGATCATTGGAAACACCATATATTTT CASSPPGQIIGNTIYF
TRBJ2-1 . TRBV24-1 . TGTGCCACCAGTGATTTGGGAGCGTACAATGAGCAGTTCTTC CATSDLGAYNEQFF
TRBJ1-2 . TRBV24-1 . TGTGCCACCAGTGATTTCCAGGGCCTAAGCTACACCTTC CATSDFQGLSYTF
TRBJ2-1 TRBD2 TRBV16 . TGTGCCAGCAGCCTTCAGCGGGGCCTTATAGAGCAGTTCTTC CASSLQRGLIEQFF
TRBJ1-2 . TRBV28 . TGTGCCAGCAGTGGACAGTATGGCTACACCTTC CASSGQYGYTF
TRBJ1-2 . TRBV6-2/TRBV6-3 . TGTGCCAGCAGCCTCAGCGGACCCTATGGCTACACCTTC CASSLSGPYGYTF
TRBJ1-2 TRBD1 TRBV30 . TGTGCCTGCGGCCGGGACAGGGGCGCGATCGCTGGCTACACCTTC CACGRDRGAIAGYTF
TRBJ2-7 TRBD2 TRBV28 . TGTGCCAGCGCAGCGGGAGGGCCCCGGGAGCAGTACTTC CASAAGGPREQYF
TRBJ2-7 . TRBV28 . TGTGCCAGCAGACAGGGTGGATACGAGCAGTACTTC CASRQGGYEQYF
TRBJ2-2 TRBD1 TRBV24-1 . TGTGCCACCAGTGATCCCTGGACAGGGGGGACCGGGGAGCTGTTTTTT CATSDPWTGGTGELFF
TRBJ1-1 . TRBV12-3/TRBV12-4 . TGTGCCAGCAGCTCACCGAGCCTTGAAGCTTTCTTT CASSSPSLEAFF
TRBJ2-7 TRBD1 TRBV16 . TGTGCCAGCAGCCATCCGGGACAGGGCTTATACGAGCAGTACTTC CASSHPGQGLYEQYF
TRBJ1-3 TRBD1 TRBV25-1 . TGTGCCAGCAGTGAACAGGGGGGATCTGGAAACACCATATATTTT CASSEQGGSGNTIYF
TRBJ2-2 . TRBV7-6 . TGTGCCAGCAGCTTAGAGGGCAGATCGCAGGGAACGGCCGGGGAGCTGTTTTTT CASSLEGRSQGTAGELFF
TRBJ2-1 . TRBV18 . TGTGCCAGCTCACCATCAATCCAGGCCGAGCAGTTCTTC CASSPSIQAEQFF
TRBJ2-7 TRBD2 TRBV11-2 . TGTGCCAGCAGCTTAGGACTAGCGGGCTACGAGCAGTACTTC CASSLGLAGYEQYF
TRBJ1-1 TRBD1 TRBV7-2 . TGTGCCAGCAGCTCCCGGGACAGCAACACTGAAGCTTTCTTT CASSSRDSNTEAFF
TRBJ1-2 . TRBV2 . TGTGCCAGCAGCGCAAGCAGGGGTTTTGGCTATGGCTACACCTTC CASSASRGFGYGYTF
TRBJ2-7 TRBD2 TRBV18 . TGTGCCAGCTCACCACGTGGACTAGCTAACGAGCAGTACTTC CASSPRGLANEQYF
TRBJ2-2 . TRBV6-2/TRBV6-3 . TGTGCCAGCAGCTCCTTTGGGAAGATCTCTAGGGGGGGAAACACCGGGGAGCTGTTTTTT CASSSFGKISRGGNTGELFF
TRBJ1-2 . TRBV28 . TGTGCCAGCAACGCCAACACTAACTATGGCTACACCTTC CASNANTNYGYTF
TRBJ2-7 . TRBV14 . TGTGCCAGCAGCCAGCAGACAGGCCTCGAGCAGTACTTC CASSQQTGLEQYF
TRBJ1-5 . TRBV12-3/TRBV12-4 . TGTGCCAGCAGCCTAGGTGAGAATCAGCCCCAGCATTTT CASSLGENQPQHF
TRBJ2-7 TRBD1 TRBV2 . TGTGCCAGCATATCCGAGGACAGGGTTAGATACGAGCAGTACTTC CASISEDRVRYEQYF
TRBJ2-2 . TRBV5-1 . TGCGCCAGCAGCTTGGGGGCCCTTCCGCTGTTTTTT CASSLGALPLFF
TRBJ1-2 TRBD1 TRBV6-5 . TGTGCCAGCAGCCTCGGGGACAGCAACTATGGCTACACCTTC CASSLGDSNYGYTF
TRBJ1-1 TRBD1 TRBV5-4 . TGTGCCAGCAGCTTCGTTGCTGTGATCGGGACAGGGGATTTCAACACTGAAGCTTTCTTT CASSFVAVIGTGDFNTEAFF
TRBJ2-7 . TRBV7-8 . TGTGCCAGCAGCTTAGACGAGGCGGGTCGGAACTACGAGCAGTACTTC CASSLDEAGRNYEQYF
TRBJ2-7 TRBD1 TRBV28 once TGTGCCAGCAGTCCTAGGGACAGCCCTACCGGGCGAGAGCAGTACTTC CASSPRDSPTGREQYF
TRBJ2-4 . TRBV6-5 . TGTGCCACAGTACCCAAAAACATTCAGTACTTC CATVPKNIQYF
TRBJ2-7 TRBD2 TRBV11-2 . TGTGCCAGCAGCGGAGGTAGCGGGGGGAACCGCTACGAGCAGTACTTC CASSGGSGGNRYEQYF
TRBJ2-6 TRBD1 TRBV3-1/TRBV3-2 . TGTGCCAGCAGCCTGACAGGGACTGGGGCCAACGTCCTGACTTTC CASSLTGTGANVLTF